This T cell receptor (beta chain) emerged from a study of blood T cell repertoires in COVID-19. Study-level background: Samples taken during acute and convalescent COVID-19 were collected in the United States, Italy and Spain.

Germline V gene sequence: CDR1 SGHTA, CDR2 FQGTGA. The CDR3 runs to 15 residues. The V gene end was trimmed by 6 bases and the J gene end by 1 base; junction bases not matched to a gene: 5. Repertoires were generated with immunoSEQ multiplex PCR, while TCRdb's copy carries only in-frame clones and drops some. The profile covers roughly 100,000 clones, with about 89% appearing a single time and around 20% taken by the ten largest. The sequencing input was peripheral blood. This clonotype originated in a human donor in a cohort sampled during active COVID-19. The chain joins TRBV7-3 to TRBJ2-2; 7 bases match TRBD2. The chain's CDR3 is CASRLTGGNTGELFF. CDR3 bases: TGTGCCAGCAGACTTACGGGAGGGAACACCGGGGAGCTGTTTTTT.